Listed here are 5 T cell receptor beta chains from one sample, sequenced in a study of cytomegalovirus exposure and HLA in healthy donors. The PCR had 60 Vbeta and 13 Jbeta primers. Profiled with immunoSEQ multiplex PCR; TCRdb holds only in-frame clones, not every one. The sample yields about 110,000 clones, 60% to 85% seen once. Sequencing was done on a sample of PBMCs. The receptors were gathered from a man in his forties in good health and CMV-seronegative.

This chain joins TRBV5-4 and TRBJ2-3, with TRBD1 matching over 8 bases. This CDR3 contains 16 residues. CDR1 SGHNT and CDR2 YYREEE come from the germline V gene (reference sequence). V shed 2 bases, J shed 3 bases, and the junction held 8 bases outside the gene matches. The CDR3 protein is CASSLSLDRATDTQYF. For the CDR3, the DNA is TGTGCCAGCAGCTTAAGCTTGGACAGGGCGACAGATACGCAGTATTTT.

In this sample, this clone turned up a few times. The chain has TRBV28 and TRBJ2-1, with 12 bases matching TRBD2. The CDR3 contains 17 residues. Trimming removed 9 bases from V and 4 bases from J; junction bases left unmatched: 13. Germline V gene sequence: CDR1 MDHEN, CDR2 SYDVKM. The DNA of the CDR3 is TGTGCCAGTACCAGGCTAGCGGGGGGGCTCGGGTACAATGAGCAGTTCTTC. Translating gives CASTRLAGGLGYNEQFF.

This chain links TRBV7-8 with TRBJ2-1; maybe TRBD1 (6 bases). The CDR3 covers 13 residues. V was pared by 3 bases and J by 10 bases, with 13 bases between. Per the germline V gene, CDR1 is SGHVS and CDR2 is FQNEAQ. CDR3: CASSFVSGTEQFF. The CDR3 coding sequence is TGTGCCAGCAGCTTCGTCTCCGGGACAGAGCAGTTCTTC.

This clone was picked up a small number of times. J is TRBJ1-2 and V is TRBV18, with D possibly TRBD1 on 6 matching bases. Deletions cut 2 bases from V and 6 bases from J, with 13 bases between. The CDR3 sequence is 14 residues long. CDR1 and CDR2 from the germline V gene are KGHSH and LQKENI. In DNA, the CDR3 is TGTGCCAGCTCACCAAATCCCAGGGGAAATGGCTACACCTTC. The encoded protein is CASSPNPRGNGYTF.

This clone was picked up a small number of times. The chain is built from TRBV28 and TRBJ2-3; D may be TRBD2 (5 bases). Trimming cost V 5 bases and J 2 bases, with 11 bases left between them. The CDR3 spans 14 residues. Germline CDR1 is MDHEN and CDR2 is SYDVKM. CDR3 sequence (DNA): TGTGCCAGCAGTCTCACGGGGAACACAGATACGCAGTATTTT. As protein: CASSLTGNTDTQYF.